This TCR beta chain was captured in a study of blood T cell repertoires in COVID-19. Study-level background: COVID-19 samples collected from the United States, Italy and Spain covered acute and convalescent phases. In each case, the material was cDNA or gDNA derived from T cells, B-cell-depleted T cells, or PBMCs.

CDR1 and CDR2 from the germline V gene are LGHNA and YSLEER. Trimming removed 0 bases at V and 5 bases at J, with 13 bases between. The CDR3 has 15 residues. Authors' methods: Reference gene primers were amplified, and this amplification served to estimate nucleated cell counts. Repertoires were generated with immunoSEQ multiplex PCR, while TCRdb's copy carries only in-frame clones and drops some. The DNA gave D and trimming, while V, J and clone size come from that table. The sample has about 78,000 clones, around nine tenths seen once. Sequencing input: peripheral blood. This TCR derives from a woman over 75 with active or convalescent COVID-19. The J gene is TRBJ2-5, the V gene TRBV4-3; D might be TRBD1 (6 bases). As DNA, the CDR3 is TGCGCCAGCAGCCAAGATGGTTGGGGGCGTGAGACCCAGTACTTC. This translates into CASSQDGWGRETQYF.